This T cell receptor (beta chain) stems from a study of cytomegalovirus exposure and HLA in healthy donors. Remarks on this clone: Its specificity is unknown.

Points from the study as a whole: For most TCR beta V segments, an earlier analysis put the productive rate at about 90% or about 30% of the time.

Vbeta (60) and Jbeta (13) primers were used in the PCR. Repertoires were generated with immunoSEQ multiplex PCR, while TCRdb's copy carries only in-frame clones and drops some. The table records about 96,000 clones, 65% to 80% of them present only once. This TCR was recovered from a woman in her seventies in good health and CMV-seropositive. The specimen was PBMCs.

The CDR3 bases are TGTGCCAGCAGCCCTCGGGGGGGGAGTCCCTCGAGCTCCTACAATGAGCAGTTCTTC. It specifies CASSPRGGSPSSSYNEQFF. The genes are TRBV7-3 and TRBJ2-1; 8 positions match TRBD2. The germline gives CDR1 SGHTA, CDR2 FQGTGA. V lost 5 bases and J lost 0; bases outside the gene matches: 15. This CDR3 is 19 amino acids long.